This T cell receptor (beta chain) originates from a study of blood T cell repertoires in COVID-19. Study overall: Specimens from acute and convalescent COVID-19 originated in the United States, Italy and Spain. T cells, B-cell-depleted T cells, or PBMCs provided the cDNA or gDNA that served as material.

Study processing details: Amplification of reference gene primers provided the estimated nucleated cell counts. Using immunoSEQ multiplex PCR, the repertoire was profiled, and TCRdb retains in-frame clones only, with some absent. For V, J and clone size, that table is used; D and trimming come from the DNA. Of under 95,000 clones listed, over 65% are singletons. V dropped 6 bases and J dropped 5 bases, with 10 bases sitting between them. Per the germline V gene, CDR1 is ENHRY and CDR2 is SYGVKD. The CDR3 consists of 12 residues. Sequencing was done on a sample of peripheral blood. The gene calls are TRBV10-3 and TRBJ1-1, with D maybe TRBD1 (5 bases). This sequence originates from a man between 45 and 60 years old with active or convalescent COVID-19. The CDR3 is CAIRGGDTEAFF. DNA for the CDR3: TGTGCCATCAGGGGAGGGGATACTGAAGCTTTCTTT.